This TCR beta chain is drawn from a study of cytomegalovirus exposure and HLA in healthy donors. 13 Jbeta primers and 60 Vbeta primers were used for the PCR. Libraries were prepared by immunoSEQ multiplex PCR; TCRdb keeps only in-frame clonotypes and omits some of them. The sample totals roughly 100,000 clones. Comments on this clone: Its antigen is unidentified.

Study-wide points: High sensitivity and specificity were reportedly achieved when the classifier diagnosed cytomegalovirus status.

Germline CDR1 reads LNHDA; CDR2 reads SQIVND (reference sequence). The CDR3 sequence is 14 residues long. Trimming removed 8 bases from V and 7 bases from J, with 20 bases in between. V usage is TRBV19 and J usage is TRBJ1-2, with TRBD1 as a possible D gene (5 bases). This sequence was found in a man aged 40-55 years in good health and CMV-seronegative. Sequencing input: PBMCs. CDR3 bases: TGTGCCAGTCGGGACTCACCAACAACGTCTGGCTACACCTTC. Translated, it gives CASRDSPTTSGYTF.